This paragraph reports one T cell receptor (beta chain). What it binds is unknown. Germline CDR1 SGHRS, CDR2 YFSETQ. V lost 2 bases and J lost 5; bases outside the gene matches: 6. This CDR3 region has 15 residues. These data come from a study of blood T cells in healthy people across ages. Study-wide findings and caveats: Older age coincided with a roughly linear decline in TCR beta diversity per million T cells.

Through a sample-barcoded 5' primer and a J-beta primer mix, a second PCR was run for about 6 to 11 cycles. Each CDR3 protein gets one entry after TCRdb re-called the 5' RACE reads with MiXCR. The sample lists hundreds of thousands of distinct CDR3 sequences, approximately 25% occurring once. There were at least 5 micrograms of total RNA extracted from every sample. Another study also made use of these data, one on T cells of mothers and their children.

Specimen: blood. The receptor was derived from a boy aged 5-17 years in good health. The V call is TRBV5-1, the J call TRBJ2-2; TRBD2 agrees at 7 bases. The CDR3: CASSLSGTTTGELFF. CDR3 in DNA: TGCGCCAGCAGCTTATCCGGGACTACTACCGGGGAGCTGTTTTTT.